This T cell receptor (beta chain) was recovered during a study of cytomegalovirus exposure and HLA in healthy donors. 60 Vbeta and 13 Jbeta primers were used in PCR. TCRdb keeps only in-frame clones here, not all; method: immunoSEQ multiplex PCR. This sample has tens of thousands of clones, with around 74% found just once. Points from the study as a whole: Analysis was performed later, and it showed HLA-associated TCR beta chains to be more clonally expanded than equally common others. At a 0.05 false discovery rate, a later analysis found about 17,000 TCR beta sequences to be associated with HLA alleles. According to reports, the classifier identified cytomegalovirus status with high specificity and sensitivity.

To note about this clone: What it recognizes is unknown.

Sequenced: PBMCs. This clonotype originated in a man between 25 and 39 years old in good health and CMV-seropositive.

The CDR3 sequence is CASNDREGSPLHF. The CDR3 bases are TGTGCCAGCAACGACAGGGAAGGCTCACCCCTCCACTTT. The chain couples TRBV6-5 to TRBJ1-6; 7 nucleotides agree with TRBD1. Germline V gene lookup returns CDR1 MNHEY and CDR2 SVGAGI. The length of the CDR3 is 13 residues. V was clipped by 7 bases and J by 10 bases; unmatched bases: 7.